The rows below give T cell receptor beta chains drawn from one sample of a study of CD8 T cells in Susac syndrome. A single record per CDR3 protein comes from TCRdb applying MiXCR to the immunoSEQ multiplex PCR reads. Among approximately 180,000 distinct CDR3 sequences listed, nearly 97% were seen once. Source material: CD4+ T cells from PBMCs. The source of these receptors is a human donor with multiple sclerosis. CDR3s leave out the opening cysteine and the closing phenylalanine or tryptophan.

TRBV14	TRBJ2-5	ASSTRTPRETQY
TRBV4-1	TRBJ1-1	ASSQVFVGGTEAF
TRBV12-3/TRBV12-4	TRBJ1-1	ASSLAGRSTEAF
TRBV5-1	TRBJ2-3	ASTPDGSRTDTQY
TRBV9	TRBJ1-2	ASSGEGVPFGGYT
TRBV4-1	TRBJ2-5	ASSRLVAETQY
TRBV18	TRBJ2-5	ASSQTSEETQY
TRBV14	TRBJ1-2	ASSLTPGTVYGYT
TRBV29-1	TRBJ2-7	SVDDRPHEQY
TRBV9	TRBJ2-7	ASSVADDLTYEQY
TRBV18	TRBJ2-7	ASSPGTSYEQY
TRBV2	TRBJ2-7	ASTPLGSAYEQY
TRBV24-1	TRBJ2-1	ATSGEGGAYNEQF
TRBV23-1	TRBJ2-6	ASSHHFRHPNVLT
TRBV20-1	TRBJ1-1	SARDSLTGRNTEAF
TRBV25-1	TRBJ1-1	ASSEWGNTEAF
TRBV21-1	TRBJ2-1	ASSKARGNEQF
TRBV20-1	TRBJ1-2	SAVRTGGDYGYT
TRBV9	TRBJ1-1	ASSVRGMNTEAF
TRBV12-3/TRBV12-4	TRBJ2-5	ASSRDRAQY
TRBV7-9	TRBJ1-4	ASSLERQGGSEKLF